This T cell receptor beta chain came from a study of blood T cell repertoires in COVID-19. For the study at large: Acute and convalescent COVID-19 specimens originated in the United States, Italy and Spain. Sample material is recorded as cDNA or gDNA derived from T cells, B-cell-depleted T cells, or PBMCs.

J lost 5 bases, V lost 2 bases, and 2 bases had no gene match. This CDR3 contains 13 residues. From germline, CDR1 is SGHTS and CDR2 YDEGEE. Original handling: From reference gene primer amplification, estimates of nucleated cell counts were derived. The method was immunoSEQ multiplex PCR; TCRdb's version includes in-frame clones alone and lacks a portion of them. That table gives V, J and clone size, and the DNA gave D and trimming. The sample lists more than 95,000 clones, approximately 87% seen once, with less than 8% in the top ten. The chain couples TRBV5-8 to TRBJ2-7; 9 positions agree with TRBD2. Sequenced material: peripheral blood. The sequence was collected from a man aged 45-60 years with acute or convalescent COVID-19. CDR3 nucleotide sequence: TGTGCCAGCAGCTTTGGCGGGGGGGACGAGCAGTACTTC. It codes for CASSFGGGDEQYF.